This T cell receptor (beta chain) is drawn from a study of T cells in Graves' hyperthyroidism and ophthalmopathy. The authors obtained PBMCs from roughly 10 ml of fresh peripheral blood. Researchers amplified the TCR beta CDR3 regions from RNA transcripts. TCR CDR3 underwent first-round RT-PCR with the HTBI primer set. TCRdb reprocessed the multiplex PCR reads with MiXCR, giving one entry per CDR3 protein. The profile shows hundreds of thousands of distinct CDR3 sequences, roughly 15% of them singletons. There are many counts of this clonotype. J gave up 7 bases and V 1 base, and 6 bases lay outside the gene matches. This CDR3 comprises 14 residues. Germline V CDR1 and CDR2: DFQATT, SNEGSKA (reference sequence).

Input material: blood. J is TRBJ2-5 and V is TRBV20-1, with TRBD1 matching 10 bases. The source of this sequence is a woman in her fifties or sixties with Graves' ophthalmopathy. CDR3 nucleotides: TGCAGTGCTAGAGGGGGGACAGGGGTCGCGACCCAGTACTTC. It yields the protein CSARGGTGVATQYF.